The sequence of this T cell receptor beta chain was determined in a study of T cell responses to AZD1222 COVID-19 vaccine. The V segment lost 4 bases and the J segment 3 bases; nucleotides outside the gene matches: 3. The CDR3 has 14 amino acids. Germline-derived CDR1 and CDR2 are LGHNT and FRNRAP. Overall study results and limits: Unmutated regions of variants are reportedly targeted by nearly half of spike-specific TCRs. Donors, mostly white British, included more females; clonal diversity was possibly underestimated.

As for this clone: What it recognizes is unknown.

Only in-frame clones appear in the TCRdb table, and some are missing; sequencing was by immunoSEQ multiplex PCR. The data contain some 150,000 clones, 75% to 90% of them singletons. The material was peripheral blood, obtained on day 0 of AZD1222 vaccination. The chain uses TRBV12-5 and TRBJ1-5, with 7 bases aligning to TRBD1. The clonotype comes from an adult in good health. Written as DNA, the CDR3 is TGTGCTAGTGGTTCCGGGACAGTCAATCAGCCCCAGCATTTT. Amino acids: CASGSGTVNQPQHF.